This entry lists 30 T cell receptor beta chains sequenced from one sample in a study of cytomegalovirus exposure and HLA in healthy donors. PCR amplification relied on 60 Vbeta primers (plus 13 Jbeta primers). Sequenced by immunoSEQ multiplex PCR; TCRdb stores in-frame clones only, minus some. This listing includes around 150,000 clones. The sequenced sample consisted of PBMCs. The receptors were gathered from a woman aged 60-70 years in good health and CMV-seronegative.

This chain connects TRBV5-1 to TRBJ1-2; D possibly corresponds to TRBD1 (5 bases). Germline lookup yields CDR1 SGHRS and CDR2 YFSETQ. The CDR3 covers 13 residues. The V end was cut by 4 bases, the J end by 4 bases, with 11 bases between. The CDR3 bases are TGCGCCAGCAGCCAGGGCGAAACCTATGGCTACACCTTC. It yields the protein CASSQGETYGYTF.

The V and J genes are TRBV7-9 and TRBJ2-1, with 13 bases aligning to TRBD2. The CDR3 totals 15 residues. From germline, CDR1 is SEHNR and CDR2 FQNEAQ (reference sequence). The V gene end was trimmed by 6 bases and the J gene end by 9 bases; junction bases not matched to a gene: 8. The chain's CDR3 is CASSYRLAGGGEQFF. The DNA for the CDR3 is TGTGCCAGCAGTTACAGACTAGCGGGAGGAGGTGAGCAGTTCTTC.

The chain is built from TRBV5-1 and TRBJ2-5; 12 bases align to TRBD2. The germline V gene encodes CDR1 SGHRS and CDR2 YFSETQ. J gave up 6 bases and V 4 bases, and 7 bases lay outside the gene matches. CDR3 length: 15 amino acids. CDR3 amino acids: CASSTSSGGAQTQYF. CDR3 nucleotide sequence: TGCGCCAGCAGCACCTCTAGCGGGGGGGCACAGACCCAGTACTTC. The whole variable domain, remainder taken from reference TRBV5-1 and TRBJ2-5, is KAGVTQTPRYLIKTRGQQVTLSCSPISGHRSVSWYQQTPGQGLQFLFEYFSETQRNKGNFPGRFSGRQFSNSRSEMNVSTLELGDSALYLCASSTSSGGAQTQYFGPGTRLLVL.

The chain links TRBV27 to TRBJ1-4, with TRBD1 identical over 7 bases. CDR1 MNHEY and CDR2 SMNVEV come from the germline V gene (reference sequence). CDR3 size: 13 residues. V trimming: 4 bases; J trimming: 7 bases; junction bases outside the gene matches: 3. The CDR3 here is CASSSGTVEKLFF. As DNA, the CDR3 is TGTGCCAGCAGTTCCGGGACAGTTGAAAAACTGTTTTTT.

V is TRBV18 and J is TRBJ1-4, with 7 bases matching TRBD1. From germline, CDR1 is KGHSH and CDR2 LQKENI. Losses at the gene ends were 4 bases for V and 4 bases for J; bases not matched to a gene: 3. The CDR3 runs 14 residues. In nucleotides, the CDR3 is TGTGCCAGCTCACTGACAGGGAATAATGAAAAACTGTTTTTT. Translating gives CASSLTGNNEKLFF.

V is TRBV6-5 and J is TRBJ1-5; tentatively, D is TRBD1 (5 bases). The CDR3 consists of 16 residues. Deletions cut 0 bases from V and 5 bases from J, with 14 bases between. From germline, CDR1 is MNHEY and CDR2 SVGAGI. Here the CDR3 DNA reads TGTGCCAGCAGTTACTCGGCAGGGATCGGTGATCAGCCCCAGCATTTT. Encoded protein: CASSYSAGIGDQPQHF.

The chain has TRBV9 and TRBJ1-1; D not certain. Germline values: CDR1 SGDLS, CDR2 YYNGEE. CDR3 length: 14 residues. Trimming pared 0 bases from V and 0 bases from J, leaving 6 bases between. Written as DNA, the CDR3 is TGTGCCAGCAGCGTAGGGGGAGTGAACACTGAAGCTTTCTTT. Translating gives CASSVGGVNTEAFF.

J is TRBJ1-1 and V is TRBV7-9, with 7 bases that match TRBD1. This CDR3 contains 17 residues. Germline V CDR1 and CDR2: SEHNR, FQNEAQ (reference sequence). The junction had 12 bases not matched to a gene; V was cut back by 5 bases and J by 0 bases. CDR3 in amino acids: CASSLRTTGTMNTEAFF. The DNA for the CDR3 is TGTGCCAGCAGCCTCCGCACGACAGGGACCATGAACACTGAAGCTTTCTTT.

The chain recombines TRBV19 with TRBJ1-2; D is undetermined. This CDR3 has 13 amino acids. V shed 6 bases and J shed 4 bases, with 12 bases lying between them. The germline CDR1 and CDR2 sequences are LNHDA and SQIVND (reference sequence). The CDR3 coding sequence is TGTGCCAGTAGGGTTATAGGCGGCTATGGCTACACCTTC. It translates to CASRVIGGYGYTF.

The V and J genes are TRBV5-1 and TRBJ1-3; D not resolved. With 3 bases removed from V and 0 bases from J, the gap between germline ends came to 7 bases. Germline CDR1 is SGHRS and CDR2 is YFSETQ. The CDR3 length is 14 residues. CDR3 sequence (DNA): TGCGCCAGCAGCTCGGGAAACTCTGGAAACACCATATATTTT. It encodes CASSSGNSGNTIYF.

The chain links TRBV5-4 to TRBJ1-3; a weak D match, TRBD1 (6 bases). Looked up from germline, CDR1 is SGHNT and CDR2 is YYREEE (reference sequence). The CDR3 has 16 residues. V lost 3 bases to trimming and J lost 5 bases, with 18 bases between them. The DNA of the CDR3 is TGTGCCAGCAGCTCGCAAATAACAGGGACGCGAAACACCATATATTTT. Its protein is CASSSQITGTRNTIYF.

The CDR3 nucleotides read TGTGCCAGTAGTAACTACTGGGACAGCCTTAATGAAAAACTGTTTTTT. This codes for CASSNYWDSLNEKLFF. The chain is built from TRBV19 and TRBJ1-4; 7 nucleotides agree with TRBD1. The length of the CDR3 is 16 residues. J lost 4 bases, V lost 4 bases, and 9 bases had no gene match. Germline lookup yields CDR1 LNHDA and CDR2 SQIVND (reference sequence).

In DNA form, the CDR3 reads TGCGCCAGCAGCTTTTTAGCGGGGGAAATGGATGAGCAGTTCTTC. It codes for CASSFLAGEMDEQFF. J is TRBJ2-1 and V is TRBV5-1, with 9 bases fitting TRBD2. The junction had 8 bases not matched to a gene; V was cut back by 2 bases and J by 8 bases. CDR1 is SGHRS, CDR2 YFSETQ, per germline. This CDR3 comprises 15 residues. The variable domain in full, with the rest retrieved from reference TRBV5-1 and TRBJ2-1, is KAGVTQTPRYLIKTRGQQVTLSCSPISGHRSVSWYQQTPGQGLQFLFEYFSETQRNKGNFPGRFSGRQFSNSRSEMNVSTLELGDSALYLCASSFLAGEMDEQFFGPGTRLTVL.

J is TRBJ2-3 and V is TRBV27; D might be TRBD2 (6 bases). Germline V gene data show CDR1 as MNHEY and CDR2 as SMNVEV (reference sequence). The ends were cut back, 6 bases at V and 1 base at J, with 8 bases in the middle. CDR3 length: 13 amino acids. CDR3 loop: CASRSSGTDTQYF. As DNA, the CDR3 is TGTGCCAGCAGGTCTAGCGGCACAGATACGCAGTATTTT.

The chain is built from TRBV6-6 and TRBJ2-7; 11 bases align to TRBD2. This CDR3 has 14 residues. With 5 bases clipped from V and 2 bases from J, the junction kept 2 bases outside the gene matches. Germline V gene lookup returns CDR1 MNHNY and CDR2 SVGAGI (reference sequence). CDR3 residues: CASSRSGGAYEQYF. CDR3 nucleotides: TGTGCCAGCAGTCGTAGCGGGGGGGCCTACGAGCAGTACTTC.

The rearrangement uses TRBV4-2 and TRBJ2-1; 9 positions agree with TRBD2. The germline gives CDR1 LGHNA, CDR2 YNFKEQ. V shed 0 bases and J 8 bases; nucleotides not matched to a gene: 5. The CDR3 spans 15 residues. The CDR3 here is CASSQDSGGMDEQFF. CDR3 nucleotide sequence: TGTGCCAGCAGCCAAGACAGCGGGGGGATGGATGAGCAGTTCTTC.

V and J are TRBV7-6 and TRBJ2-7, with TRBD1 identical over 8 bases. The CDR3 runs 14 residues. The germline V gene encodes CDR1 SGHVS and CDR2 FNYEAQ. With V trimmed by 5 bases and J by 3 bases, 6 bases remained unmatched. The CDR3 reads CASSPRTGNYEQYF. The CDR3 DNA is TGTGCCAGCAGCCCCCGGACAGGGAACTACGAGCAGTACTTC.

V and J are TRBV19 and TRBJ2-7; 7 bases map to TRBD1. Unmatched junction bases numbered 4, after V lost 0 bases and J lost 2 bases. Germline V gene data show CDR1 as LNHDA and CDR2 as SQIVND (reference sequence). The CDR3 spans 15 residues. The CDR3 nucleotides are TGTGCCAGTAGTATAGATCGCCAGGGGGCCTACGAGCAGTACTTC. Translation gives CASSIDRQGAYEQYF.

The chain couples TRBV5-1 to TRBJ1-1, with 9 positions matching TRBD1. The CDR3 sequence is 16 residues long. CDR1 and CDR2 (germline): SGHRS, YFSETQ. V lost 2 bases to trimming and J lost 8 bases; unmatched junction nucleotides: 13. CDR3: CASSFSDRGTSSEAFF. The CDR3 region has the DNA TGCGCCAGCAGCTTTTCGGACAGGGGCACAAGCTCCGAAGCTTTCTTT.

J is TRBJ1-1 and V is TRBV5-1; TRBD1 matches at 7 bases. V shed 2 bases and J 7 bases; nucleotides not matched to a gene: 2. The CDR3 is 12 amino acids. Germline CDR1 is SGHRS and CDR2 is YFSETQ. CDR3 region: CASSLGTVEAFF. The CDR3 nucleotides read TGCGCCAGCAGCTTAGGGACAGTTGAAGCTTTCTTT. The whole variable domain, remainder taken from reference TRBV5-1 and TRBJ1-1, is KAGVTQTPRYLIKTRGQQVTLSCSPISGHRSVSWYQQTPGQGLQFLFEYFSETQRNKGNFPGRFSGRQFSNSRSEMNVSTLELGDSALYLCASSLGTVEAFFGQGTRLTVV.

This chain connects TRBV11-2 to TRBJ2-7; 7 bases align to TRBD1. The V gene's germline CDR1 is SGHAT and CDR2 FQNNGV. CDR3 length: 14 amino acids. The ends lost 4 bases at V and 1 base at J; junction bases unmatched: 4. In nucleotides, the CDR3 is TGTGCCAGCAGCTCCCGGGACAGATCCTACGAGCAGTACTTC. Encoded protein: CASSSRDRSYEQYF.

This chain joins TRBV7-7 and TRBJ2-5, with TRBD2 identical over 8 bases. The V gene end was trimmed by 0 bases and the J gene end by 4 bases; junction bases not matched to a gene: 13. CDR3 length equals 18 residues. Germline CDR1 is SSHAT and CDR2 is FNYEAQ (reference sequence). Here the CDR3 reads CASSLAGDARGVGETQYF. DNA for the CDR3: TGTGCCAGCAGCTTAGCTGGTGATGCGCGGGGGGTAGGAGAGACCCAGTACTTC. The full variable domain, its missing parts supplied by reference TRBV7-7 and TRBJ2-5, is GAGVSQSPRYKVTKRGQDVTLRCDPISSHATLYWYQQALGQGPEFLTYFNYEAQPDKSGLPSDRFSAERPEGSISTLTIQRTEQRDSAMYRCASSLAGDARGVGETQYFGPGTRLLVL.

The gene calls are TRBV5-6 and TRBJ2-3; TRBD2 matches 8 bases. CDR3 length: 17 residues. Germline V gives CDR1 SGHDT, CDR2 YYEEEE. J was trimmed by 5 bases and V by 5 bases; bases with no gene match: 16. The CDR3 DNA reads as TGTGCCAGCAGAAAACCTCCGGGACTAGGGGTCCGAGATACGCAGTATTTT. This translates into CASRKPPGLGVRDTQYF.

V gene TRBV4-1 combines with J gene TRBJ2-5, with 9 positions matching TRBD2. The CDR3 totals 17 residues. Germline values: CDR1 MGHRA, CDR2 YSYEKL. J was trimmed by 6 bases and V by 4 bases; bases with no gene match: 15. In DNA, the CDR3 is TGCGCCAGCAGCCCTATCGAGGCTAGCGGGGCGGGTAAGACCCAGTACTTC. This codes for CASSPIEASGAGKTQYF.

The V and J genes are TRBV2 and TRBJ1-3, with 9 positions matching TRBD1. The germline gives CDR1 SNHLY, CDR2 FYNNEI. The V and J ends lost 6 bases and 6 bases, in that order; junction bases with no gene match: 6. The CDR3 runs to 14 residues. The DNA for the CDR3 is TGTGCCAGCAGAGTTACAGGGGGCAAAAACACCATATATTTT. The encoded protein is CASRVTGGKNTIYF.

The chain joins TRBV5-3 to TRBJ1-3; D not certain. TRBV5-3 is labeled an ORF, and its function is uncertain. The CDR3 runs to 14 residues. With 0 bases removed from V and 1 base from J, the gap between germline ends came to 5 bases. The CDR3 loop is CARSLGQSGNTIYF. CDR3 nucleotides: TGTGCCAGAAGCTTGGGACAATCTGGAAACACCATATATTTT.

The chain joins TRBV2 to TRBJ1-1; possible D gene TRBD1, 5 bases. The germline gives CDR1 SNHLY, CDR2 FYNNEI. The CDR3 runs to 14 residues. V was cut by 10 bases and J by 5 bases, with 20 bases left in between. The CDR3 nucleotides are TGTGCCATTAGAAGGGGATCGGCGAGGACTGAAGCTTTCTTT. Its protein is CAIRRGSARTEAFF.

The gene calls are TRBV6-4 and TRBJ1-1; possibly TRBD1 for D (5 bases). Trimming left V 2 bases short and J 8 bases short, with 18 bases between. This CDR3 has 15 amino acids. Germline V lookup: CDR1 MRHNA, CDR2 SNTAGT. CDR3 DNA sequence: TGTGCCAGCAGTGACCCCCGACAGCCAAATGGGGAAGCTTTCTTT. Translating it yields CASSDPRQPNGEAFF.

The chain carries TRBV7-8 and TRBJ2-1; D is unclear. This CDR3 is 12 amino acids long. Trimming removed 1 base at V and 6 bases at J, with 4 bases between. CDR1 and CDR2 from the germline V gene are SGHVS and FQNEAQ. The CDR3: CASSLDGNEQFF. CDR3 sequence (DNA): TGTGCCAGCAGCTTAGACGGCAATGAGCAGTTCTTC.

In regard to this clone: Other DNA sequences in the sample encode the same CDR3. The chain recombines TRBV7-2 with TRBJ1-2; 7 nucleotides agree with TRBD1. CDR3 size: 13 residues. V lost 1 base, J lost 5 bases, and 1 base stayed unmatched. CDR1 and CDR2 from the germline V gene are SGHTA and FQGNSA. CDR3 region: CASSLGQGYGYTF. The CDR3 bases are TGTGCCAGCAGCTTAGGACAGGGTTATGGCTACACCTTC. Drawing the rest from reference TRBV7-2 and TRBJ1-2, the complete variable domain is GAGVSQSPSNKVTEKGKDVELRCDPISGHTALYWYRQSLGQGLEFLIYFQGNSAPDKSGLPSDRFSAERTGGSVSTLTIQRTQQEDSAVYLCASSLGQGYGYTFGSGTRLTVV.